These 10 T cell receptor beta chains came from one sample sequenced in a study of a mutant IDH1 vaccine in newly diagnosed glioma. Measured with immunoSEQ multiplex PCR; TCRdb has only the in-frame clones, and not every one. Among approximately 110,000 clones listed, under 90% were seen once. The time point: week 11, during vaccination. Mutant IDH1 20-mer peptide, at 300 ug, made up each vaccine dose, with topical imiquimod. Their cognate antigens are unknown. This material consisted of PBMCs, taken from a glioma patient whose treatment included an IDH1 peptide vaccine. These receptor sequences come from a woman aged 50 to 65 with glioma.

The chain couples TRBV6-6 to TRBJ1-2; 7 bases match TRBD1. This CDR3 has 14 amino acids. The V gene end was trimmed by 3 bases and the J gene end by 7 bases; junction bases not matched to a gene: 8. CDR1 is MNHNY, CDR2 SVGAGI, per germline (reference sequence). The CDR3 DNA follows: TGTGCCAGCAGTTATACGACAGGGCCGAGTGGCTACACCTTC. This gives the protein CASSYTTGPSGYTF.

This rearrangement joins TRBV4-1 to TRBJ2-1, with D perhaps TRBD2 (7 bases). Per germline, CDR1 MGHRA and CDR2 YSYEKL. V was clipped by 5 bases and J by 5 bases, with 16 bases between them. The CDR3 is 15 residues long. The CDR3 is CASSFSGGSNNEQFF. The CDR3, as DNA: TGCGCCAGCAGCTTTTCGGGGGGCAGCAACAATGAGCAGTTCTTC.

The chain links TRBV7-3 to TRBJ2-3, with 12 bases lining up with TRBD2. In germline, CDR1 is SGHTA, CDR2 FQGTGA. The CDR3 loop spans 16 amino acids. The V gene end was trimmed by 4 bases and the J gene end by 2 bases; junction bases not matched to a gene: 4. The chain's CDR3 is CASSWGTSGLTDTQYF. CDR3 nucleotide sequence: TGTGCCAGCAGCTGGGGGACTAGCGGGCTCACAGATACGCAGTATTTT.

V gene TRBV10-3 combines with J gene TRBJ2-4, with TRBD2 identical over 12 bases. The length of the CDR3 is 16 residues. With V trimmed by 1 base and J by 11 bases, 9 bases remained unmatched. Germline V CDR1 and CDR2: ENHRY, SYGVKD. CDR3 amino acids: CAISELWTSGTNFQYF. In DNA form, the CDR3 reads TGTGCCATCAGTGAGTTATGGACTAGCGGGACCAATTTTCAGTACTTC.

V and J are TRBV14 and TRBJ2-3, with TRBD1 as a possible D gene (6 bases). Trimming pared 4 bases from V and 9 bases from J, leaving 26 bases between. Germline-derived CDR1 and CDR2 are SGHDN and FVKESK. The CDR3 sequence is 17 residues long. CDR3 sequence (DNA): TGTGCCAGCAGCCCCTCCAAACGGCAGGGGTACTTTTTGACGCAGTATTTT. It codes for CASSPSKRQGYFLTQYF.

The J gene is TRBJ2-5, the V gene TRBV28; D remains ambiguous. V lost 1 base, J lost 5 bases, and 20 bases lay in between. CDR3 length equals 17 residues. Germline assignment: CDR1 MDHEN and CDR2 SYDVKM. CDR3 residues: CASSLSPQAVVGETQYF. The CDR3 region has the DNA TGTGCCAGCAGTTTATCCCCCCAGGCCGTGGTTGGGGAGACCCAGTACTTC.

V usage is TRBV7-2 and J usage is TRBJ1-1; 8 bases map to TRBD1. CDR3 length equals 14 residues. The trim removed 5 bases at V and 1 base at J, leaving 3 bases unmatched. CDR1 is SGHTA, CDR2 FQGNSA, per germline. The CDR3 nucleotides read TGTGCCAGCAGCACACAGGGGGGGAACACTGAAGCTTTCTTT. Residues: CASSTQGGNTEAFF.

The chain recombines TRBV13 with TRBJ1-1; the match to TRBD1 covers 7 bases. The CDR3 covers 16 residues. V shed 3 bases, J shed 1 base, and the junction held 8 bases outside the gene matches. Per the germline V gene, CDR1 is PRHDT and CDR2 is FYEKMQ (reference sequence). CDR3 sequence reads: CASSFIQGPPNTEAFF. The CDR3 DNA is TGTGCCAGCAGCTTTATACAGGGGCCGCCGAACACTGAAGCTTTCTTT.

The chain joins TRBV30 to TRBJ2-7; 13 bases agree with TRBD2. V shed 7 bases, J shed 11 bases, and the junction held 2 bases outside the gene matches. The CDR3 length is 10 residues. In germline, CDR1 is GTSNPN, CDR2 SVGIG (reference sequence). CDR3 in amino acids: CALGLAGEYF. The CDR3 region has the DNA TGTGCCTTAGGACTAGCGGGGGAGTACTTC.

The J gene is TRBJ2-2, the V gene TRBV28; no reliable D call. This CDR3 is built from 13 residues. Germline CDR1 MDHEN, CDR2 SYDVKM. Trimming cost V 7 bases and J 1 base, with 7 bases left between them. In DNA form, the CDR3 reads TGTGCCAGCACCACAATGAACACCGGGGAGCTGTTTTTT. Translated, it gives CASTTMNTGELFF.